One and the same sample provided the 28 T cell receptor beta chains below, sequenced in a study of early T cells in non-severe SARS-CoV-2 infection. TCRdb re-derived calls from the 5' RACE reads in MiXCR, one entry per CDR3 protein. The sample has tens of thousands of distinct CDR3 sequences, about 5.7% seen once. The specimen sequenced was whole blood. The receptors come from an adult who was a healthcare worker with PCR-confirmed SARS-CoV-2 infection or an uninfected control (not recorded which).

Many counts were recorded for this clonotype. The J gene is TRBJ2-3, the V gene TRBV5-1; D unclear. The CDR3 is 15 residues long. From germline, CDR1 is SGHRS and CDR2 YFSETQ. Trimming stripped 0 bases from V and 0 bases from J, with 8 bases between. Here the CDR3 DNA reads TGCGCCAGCAGCTTGGAACGCACTAGCACAGATACGCAGTATTTT. It yields the protein CASSLERTSTDTQYF.

The J gene is TRBJ2-3, the V gene TRBV13; 10 bases agree with TRBD2. The CDR3 loop spans 15 amino acids. After removal of 5 bases from V and 6 bases from J, the junction contained 8 bases not matched to a gene. The germline V gene encodes CDR1 PRHDT and CDR2 FYEKMQ (reference sequence). The CDR3 DNA follows: TGTGCCAGCAGCCGGAGCGGGGGGGCTGAGGATACGCAGTATTTT. It translates to CASSRSGGAEDTQYF.

This clonotype was picked up a small number of times. This chain uses TRBV27 with TRBJ2-7; tentative D call: TRBD1 (6 bases). V was trimmed by 5 bases and J by 4 bases, leaving 15 bases between them. This CDR3 has 14 amino acids. The V gene's germline CDR1 is MNHEY and CDR2 SMNVEV (reference sequence). CDR3 coding DNA: TGTGCCAGCAGTGTAAACCACAGGGTGTACGAGCAGTACTTC. Protein product: CASSVNHRVYEQYF.

In this sample, this clonotype turned up many times. The chain uses TRBV4-3 and TRBJ1-6, with D unclear. The CDR3 covers 16 residues. In germline, CDR1 is LGHNA, CDR2 YSLEER. V was shortened by 0 bases and J by 9 bases, with 15 bases between the two germline ends. CDR3 in DNA: TGCGCCAGCAGCCAAGATTCTACCTCCACGGCTTCACCCCTCCACTTT. Protein: CASSQDSTSTASPLHF.

This clonotype showed up many times. V usage is TRBV7-2 and J usage is TRBJ1-2, with D unresolved. CDR1 is SGHTA and CDR2 is FQGNSA in the germline V gene. This CDR3 comprises 12 residues. V lost 5 bases to trimming and J lost 7 bases, with 11 bases between them. The CDR3 sequence: CASSVTTIGYTF. The CDR3 DNA reads TGTGCCAGCAGCGTCACCACGATTGGCTACACCTTC.

This clonotype was seen a few times. This chain connects TRBV21-1 to TRBJ1-4; TRBD1, the table's D call, was not compared with the DNA. TRBV21-1 corresponds to a pseudogene. The CDR3 is made up of 22 amino acids. The CDR3 is CASSSSADLPRTGRATNEKLFF. As DNA, the CDR3 is TGTGCCAGCAGCAGTTCGGCCGATTTGCCCCGGACAGGGAGAGCAACTAATGAAAAACTGTTTTTT.

The sample holds many counts of this clonotype. The chain joins TRBV10-2 to TRBJ2-5; 9 nucleotides line up with TRBD1. From germline, CDR1 is WSHSY and CDR2 SAAADI. The length of the CDR3 is 14 residues. The V gene end was trimmed by 6 bases and the J gene end by 5 bases; junction bases not matched to a gene: 7. The CDR3 coding sequence is TGCGCCAGCAGGGCCAGACAGGGGGTTGAGACCCAGTACTTC. Protein sequence: CASRARQGVETQYF.

In its sample, this clonotype was seen many times. The chain employs TRBV29-1 and TRBJ1-1, with a tentative D call TRBD1 (5 bases). V was shortened by 5 bases and J by 0 bases, with 25 bases between the two germline ends. This CDR3 contains 18 residues. In germline, CDR1 is SQVTM, CDR2 ANQGSEA. The CDR3 DNA is TGCAGCGTTCAACGTTCCCTCCGTCGGGGCCCCATGAACACTGAAGCTTTCTTT. It codes for CSVQRSLRRGPMNTEAFF.

In this sample, this clonotype turned up many times. The rearrangement joins TRBV7-9 to TRBJ1-5, with D unclear. The CDR3 is made up of 14 amino acids. Germline assignment: CDR1 SEHNR and CDR2 FQNEAQ (reference sequence). Trimming took 7 bases from V and 1 from J, leaving 11 bases between them. For the CDR3, the DNA is TGTGCCAGCAACCCCGACGGCAGCAATCAGCCCCAGCATTTT. This codes for CASNPDGSNQPQHF.

This clonotype was counted between two and nine times. This sequence joins TRBV28 and TRBJ2-3; 8 bases map to TRBD1. V lost 4 bases, J lost 10 bases, and 10 bases stayed unmatched. The CDR3 loop spans 14 amino acids. Per the germline V gene, CDR1 is MDHEN and CDR2 is SYDVKM. The CDR3, as DNA: TGTGCCAGCAGTTCGGGACAGGTGAGGGTGTCGCAGTATTTT. Protein product: CASSSGQVRVSQYF.

This clonotype was seen repeatedly, ten times or more. This chain connects TRBV20-1 to TRBJ2-7, with TRBD2 identical over 9 bases. Germline CDR1 DFQATT, CDR2 SNEGSKA (reference sequence). Trimming removed 6 bases from V and 9 bases from J; junction bases left unmatched: 9. This CDR3 is 12 amino acids long. The CDR3 DNA is TGCAGTGCACGTAGCGGGGGAGTCGGGCAGTACTTC. It codes for CSARSGGVGQYF.

This clonotype qualifies as medium-sized. V is TRBV6-1 and J is TRBJ1-4; no clear D gene. The CDR3 runs to 14 residues. Trimming pared 4 bases from V and 5 bases from J, leaving 11 bases between. Germline V gene data show CDR1 as MNHNS and CDR2 as SASEGT. In nucleotides, the CDR3 is TGTGCCAGCAGTGCAGGCACTCGGAATGAAAAACTGTTTTTT. Encoded protein: CASSAGTRNEKLFF.

This rearrangement joins TRBV27 to TRBJ1-2; D is undetermined. Per germline, CDR1 MNHEY and CDR2 SMNVEV (reference sequence). The CDR3 totals 14 residues. V dropped 0 bases and J dropped 8 bases, with 13 bases sitting between them. CDR3 in DNA: TGTGCCAGCAGTTTATCAGAGCGTCTCGGCGGCTACACCTTC. It yields the protein CASSLSERLGGYTF.

This clonotype came up many times. Here the CDR3 reads CASSFSRGTGELFF. DNA for the CDR3: TGTGCCAGCAGCTTTTCGCGAGGCACCGGGGAGCTGTTTTTT. The V and J genes are TRBV7-2 and TRBJ2-2, with D hard to call. This CDR3 spans 14 amino acids. Germline V lookup: CDR1 SGHTA, CDR2 FQGNSA. Trimming removed 3 bases from V and 4 bases from J, with 9 bases in between. Full variable domain (missing parts from reference TRBV7-2 and TRBJ2-2): GAGVSQSPSNKVTEKGKDVELRCDPISGHTALYWYRQSLGQGLEFLIYFQGNSAPDKSGLPSDRFSAERTGGSVSTLTIQRTQQEDSAVYLCASSFSRGTGELFFGEGSRLTVL.

This clonotype was recorded many times. The chain is built from TRBV7-6 and TRBJ2-1; D may correspond to TRBD1 or TRBD2 (5 bases each). V was cut by 4 bases and J by 6 bases, with 22 bases left in between. CDR1 is SGHVS, CDR2 FNYEAQ, per germline. The CDR3 loop spans 17 amino acids. The CDR3 nucleotides are TGTGCCAGCAGCTCCCCGTCCGGGGCGGGCATCCCCAATGAGCAGTTCTTC. It specifies CASSSPSGAGIPNEQFF.

This clonotype was recorded at least ten times. V gene TRBV7-2 combines with J gene TRBJ1-4; TRBD1 matches 8 bases. V shed 5 bases, J shed 8 bases, and the junction held 10 bases outside the gene matches. The length of the CDR3 is 15 residues. Looked up from germline, CDR1 is SGHTA and CDR2 is FQGNSA. The CDR3 coding sequence is TGTGCCAGCAGCGGGCGAGGACAGGGTAGCGAAAAACTGTTTTTT. This translates into CASSGRGQGSEKLFF.

Relative to its sample, this clonotype is medium-sized. The chain uses TRBV28 and TRBJ2-5; D gene ambiguous. The CDR3 has 14 residues. The V end lost 4 bases, the J end lost 4 bases, and 13 bases lay between the germline ends. CDR1 and CDR2 (germline): MDHEN, SYDVKM. DNA for the CDR3: TGTGCCAGCAGTTCCCCCACCTCGGGAGAGACCCAGTACTTC. Translating it yields CASSSPTSGETQYF.

This clonotype was counted many times. The chain has TRBV12-3 or TRBV12-4 and TRBJ2-3, with 9 bases fitting TRBD1. The junction had 1 base not matched to a gene; V was cut back by 3 bases and J by 3 bases. The CDR3 is 14 amino acids. Here the CDR3 reads CASSFGTGTDTQYF. The CDR3 bases are TGTGCCAGCAGTTTTGGGACAGGGACAGATACGCAGTATTTT.

This clonotype has ten or more counts. The rearrangement joins TRBV9 to TRBJ2-5, with unresolved D. The CDR3 is 12 residues long. The germline gives CDR1 SGDLS, CDR2 YYNGEE. The V and J ends lost 4 bases and 3 bases respectively, with 7 bases between them. CDR3 coding DNA: TGTGCCAGCAGCCCAGATAAAGAGACCCAGTACTTC. It encodes CASSPDKETQYF.

This clonotype was recorded at least ten times. The chain combines TRBV20-1 with TRBJ1-1; D is ambiguous. Trimming pared 6 bases from V and 0 bases from J, leaving 8 bases between. This CDR3 region has 12 residues. Germline loops: CDR1 DFQATT, CDR2 SNEGSKA (reference sequence). The chain's CDR3 is CSATRVNTEAFF. The CDR3 DNA reads TGCAGTGCGACGAGGGTGAACACTGAAGCTTTCTTT.

This clonotype was counted many times. The chain employs TRBV20-1 and TRBJ2-1; 8 nucleotides agree with TRBD2. The junction had 6 bases not matched to a gene; V was cut back by 2 bases and J by 6 bases. Germline assignment: CDR1 DFQATT and CDR2 SNEGSKA (reference sequence). This CDR3 comprises 14 residues. The CDR3: CSARFGLAFNEQFF. The CDR3 DNA is TGCAGTGCTAGATTTGGACTAGCTTTCAATGAGCAGTTCTTC.

The CDR3 DNA sequence: TGTGCCAGCAGCCATGAGGGGGGGCGTTGGTTCGAGCAGTACTTC. Translation: CASSHEGGRWFEQYF. This chain joins TRBV12-3 or TRBV12-4 and TRBJ2-7; D perhaps matches TRBD2 (7 bases). The V and J ends lost 6 bases and 6 bases respectively, with 21 bases between them. CDR3 length: 15 residues.

This clonotype came up a few times. The V and J genes are TRBV20-1 and TRBJ2-2, with a weak D call TRBD1 (6 bases). This CDR3 is 13 amino acids long. In germline, CDR1 is DFQATT, CDR2 SNEGSKA (reference sequence). The V and J ends lost 6 bases and 5 bases respectively, with 13 bases between them. CDR3 sequence (DNA): TGCAGTGCCCCCGCCAGGGGAACCGGGGAGCTGTTTTTT. This codes for CSAPARGTGELFF.

The chain joins TRBV5-1 to TRBJ1-5, with D unclear. The CDR3 loop spans 13 amino acids. The V gene's germline CDR1 is SGHRS and CDR2 YFSETQ. Trimming stripped 0 bases from V and 8 bases from J, with 9 bases between. This CDR3 reads CASSLVPGKPQHF. CDR3 in DNA: TGCGCCAGCAGCTTGGTACCAGGCAAGCCCCAGCATTTT.

This clonotype showed up many times. The rearrangement links TRBV7-9 to TRBJ2-5; D is possibly TRBD1 (6 bases). With 5 bases removed from V and 2 bases from J, the gap between germline ends came to 12 bases. The CDR3 extends over 14 amino acids. Per the germline V gene, CDR1 is SEHNR and CDR2 is FQNEAQ (reference sequence). The DNA of the CDR3 is TGTGCCAGCAGCCCTCACAGGGAACAAGAGACCCAGTACTTC. Amino acids: CASSPHREQETQYF.

Ten or more counts support this clonotype. The gene calls are TRBV19 and TRBJ1-5; a weak D match, TRBD1 (5 bases). Between the trimmed V and J ends, which lost 5 bases and 0 bases, there was a span of 11 bases. The CDR3 is 15 residues long. CDR1 and CDR2 (germline): LNHDA, SQIVND (reference sequence). The CDR3, as DNA: TGTGCCAGTAGTCTGGGGGTCTATAGCAATCAGCCCCAGCATTTT. Translating it yields CASSLGVYSNQPQHF.

This chain uses TRBV20-1 with TRBJ2-2; the D is unclear. Deletions cut 0 bases from V and 0 bases from J, with 8 bases between. The CDR3 loop spans 15 amino acids. Germline CDR1 reads DFQATT; CDR2 reads SNEGSKA (reference sequence). The CDR3 nucleotides are TGCAGTGCTAGAGAGAGGCGAGCGAACACCGGGGAGCTGTTTTTT. This encodes CSARERRANTGELFF.

There are many counts of this clonotype. The V gene is TRBV7-2, the J gene TRBJ2-7; 8 nucleotides align to TRBD1. With V trimmed by 2 bases and J by 4 bases, 7 bases remained unmatched. The CDR3 has 15 residues. In germline, CDR1 is SGHTA, CDR2 FQGNSA. The CDR3 reads CASSLSGGFLYEQYF. The CDR3 coding sequence is TGTGCCAGCAGCTTATCAGGGGGCTTCTTATACGAGCAGTACTTC. Variable domain in full (rest from reference TRBV7-2 and TRBJ2-7): GAGVSQSPSNKVTEKGKDVELRCDPISGHTALYWYRQSLGQGLEFLIYFQGNSAPDKSGLPSDRFSAERTGGSVSTLTIQRTQQEDSAVYLCASSLSGGFLYEQYFGPGTRLTVT.